Below, 14 T cell receptor beta chains from the same sample are listed, as sequenced in a study of cytomegalovirus exposure and HLA in healthy donors. The primer mix had 60 Vbeta and 13 Jbeta primers. Sequencing was performed with immunoSEQ multiplex PCR; in TCRdb, only in-frame clones are kept and a portion is missing. Of about 150,000 clones listed, roughly 80% were seen once; the top ten hold 2% to 2.5%. The source material was PBMCs. The receptors shown here come from a male donor in good health and CMV-seronegative.

In this sample, this clone turned up a few times. The chain has TRBV2 and TRBJ1-3; 8 bases agree with TRBD1. The CDR3 is 14 residues long. Germline V gene data show CDR1 as SNHLY and CDR2 as FYNNEI. V lost 4 bases, J lost 3 bases, and 2 bases stayed unmatched. CDR3: CASSGGTGGNTIYF. The CDR3 DNA sequence: TGTGCCAGCAGTGGGGGGACAGGTGGAAACACCATATATTTT.

V is TRBV5-1 and J is TRBJ1-5, with D maybe TRBD1 (5 bases). Trimming stripped 2 bases from V and 7 bases from J, with 13 bases between. Germline loops: CDR1 SGHRS, CDR2 YFSETQ. This CDR3 region has 14 residues. DNA for the CDR3: TGCGCCAGCAGCTTCGGAGGGGCGGACCAGCCCCAGCATTTT. It encodes CASSFGGADQPQHF. Full variable domain (missing parts from reference TRBV5-1 and TRBJ1-5): KAGVTQTPRYLIKTRGQQVTLSCSPISGHRSVSWYQQTPGQGLQFLFEYFSETQRNKGNFPGRFSGRQFSNSRSEMNVSTLELGDSALYLCASSFGGADQPQHFGDGTRLSIL.

The count of this clone is one. The chain is built from TRBV5-1 and TRBJ1-1, with 7 positions matching TRBD1. The ends lost 0 bases at V and 0 bases at J; junction bases unmatched: 2. The CDR3 is 15 residues long. Per the germline V gene, CDR1 is SGHRS and CDR2 is YFSETQ. CDR3 DNA sequence: TGCGCCAGCAGCTTGGTGGGACAGCTGAACACTGAAGCTTTCTTT. It encodes CASSLVGQLNTEAFF. The full variable domain, its missing parts supplied by reference TRBV5-1 and TRBJ1-1, is KAGVTQTPRYLIKTRGQQVTLSCSPISGHRSVSWYQQTPGQGLQFLFEYFSETQRNKGNFPGRFSGRQFSNSRSEMNVSTLELGDSALYLCASSLVGQLNTEAFFGQGTRLTVV.

The chain combines TRBV28 with TRBJ1-2, with D perhaps matching TRBD1 (6 bases). CDR3 length: 14 residues. CDR1 is MDHEN, CDR2 SYDVKM, per germline. Trimming took 3 bases from V and 5 from J, leaving 13 bases between them. The CDR3 nucleotides are TGTGCCAGCAGTTTCTTTCCAGGGGATTATGGCTACACCTTC. It translates to CASSFFPGDYGYTF.

The chain employs TRBV25-1 and TRBJ2-2, with D possibly matching TRBD1 (6 bases). V lost 4 bases and J 6 bases, leaving 15 bases between the germline ends. The CDR3 contains 15 residues. Germline V gives CDR1 MGHDK, CDR2 SYGVNS. CDR3 residues: CASSAYLRGAGELFF. The CDR3 DNA follows: TGTGCCAGCAGTGCGTACCTCAGGGGTGCCGGGGAGCTGTTTTTT. The variable domain in full, completed from reference TRBV25-1 and TRBJ2-2, reads EADIYQTPRYLVIGTGKKITLECSQTMGHDKMYWYQQDPGMELHLIHYSYGVNSTEKGDLSSESTVSRIRTEHFPLTLESARPSHTSQYLCASSAYLRGAGELFFGEGSRLTVL.

Note on this clone: The same CDR3 is also encoded by other DNA sequences in this sample. The chain carries TRBV11-2 and TRBJ2-7; 7 positions match TRBD1. The V segment lost 5 bases and the J segment 6 bases; nucleotides outside the gene matches: 10. CDR3 size: 14 residues. The germline V gene encodes CDR1 SGHAT and CDR2 FQNNGV. CDR3 residues: CASSTRDRPIEQYF. CDR3 nucleotide sequence: TGTGCCAGCAGCACACGGGACAGACCAATCGAGCAGTACTTC.

V usage is TRBV5-1 and J usage is TRBJ1-3; 7 bases align to TRBD1. The V and J ends lost 2 bases and 2 bases, in that order; junction bases with no gene match: 4. This CDR3 has 15 amino acids. CDR1 and CDR2 from the germline V gene are SGHRS and YFSETQ. The CDR3 reads CASSFEQGPGNTIYF. CDR3 sequence (DNA): TGCGCCAGCAGCTTTGAACAGGGGCCTGGAAACACCATATATTTT.

The rearrangement uses TRBV27 and TRBJ1-5; 7 bases are a match to TRBD1. The CDR3 runs 13 residues. The germline CDR1 and CDR2 sequences are MNHEY and SMNVEV (reference sequence). With 8 bases clipped from V and 3 bases from J, the junction kept 4 bases outside the gene matches. The CDR3 DNA follows: TGTGCCAGCGGGGGACAGAACAATCAGCCCCAGCATTTT. It is translated as CASGGQNNQPQHF.

The rearrangement links TRBV7-9 to TRBJ1-1; perhaps TRBD1 as D (6 bases). The CDR3 length is 15 residues. V lost 4 bases to trimming and J lost 7 bases, with 19 bases between them. Germline lookup yields CDR1 SEHNR and CDR2 FQNEAQ (reference sequence). As DNA, the CDR3 is TGTGCCAGCAGCTCTTCCTCTCACAGGGCTGGTGAAGCTTTCTTT. Translating gives CASSSSSHRAGEAFF.

This clone occurred a few times. This chain joins TRBV14 and TRBJ2-2; possibly TRBD1 for D (6 bases). The V and J ends lost 4 bases and 0 bases respectively, with 9 bases between them. Germline V gives CDR1 SGHDN, CDR2 FVKESK. The CDR3 runs to 15 residues. Written as DNA, the CDR3 is TGTGCCAGCAGCCTCGGGACATCGAACACCGGGGAGCTGTTTTTT. This gives the protein CASSLGTSNTGELFF.

The chain has TRBV6-6 and TRBJ2-2; D ambiguous. The CDR3 covers 15 residues. Germline values: CDR1 MNHNY, CDR2 SVGAGI (reference sequence). The germline V and J ends were trimmed by 6 bases and 2 bases, with 13 bases remaining between them. Here the CDR3 reads CASRERPINTGELFF. The CDR3, as DNA: TGTGCCAGCAGGGAGCGACCTATTAACACCGGGGAGCTGTTTTTT.

The chain's CDR3 is CSPTKGARTEAFF. For the CDR3, the DNA is TGCAGTCCTACGAAGGGGGCTCGAACTGAAGCTTTCTTT. This chain joins TRBV29-1 and TRBJ1-1; TRBD1 matches at 7 bases. Germline CDR1 and CDR2: SQVTM and ANQGSEA. The length of the CDR3 is 13 residues.

The chain carries TRBV18 and TRBJ2-6; 8 bases agree with TRBD1. Germline V gene sequence: CDR1 KGHSH, CDR2 LQKENI. The CDR3 length is 17 residues. With V trimmed by 0 bases and J by 6 bases, 7 bases remained unmatched. CDR3 coding DNA: TGTGCCAGCTCACCACCGACAGGGGTCTCGCAGGCCAACGTCCTGACTTTC. As protein: CASSPPTGVSQANVLTF.

This clone appeared a single time. This chain uses TRBV9 with TRBJ2-5, with TRBD1 matching 9 bases. CDR1 and CDR2 from the germline V gene are SGDLS and YYNGEE. Trimming at V came to 6 bases and at J to 7 bases, leaving 7 bases not matched to a gene. This CDR3 spans 13 amino acids. The CDR3, as DNA: TGTGCCAGCAAACGGACAGGGGCGGGGACCCAGTACTTC. Translation: CASKRTGAGTQYF.